This T cell receptor (beta chain) was sequenced for a study of T cell repertoires in cytomegalovirus infection. About the study: Public TCR beta signatures were indicative of both CMV infection and a matching HLA type.

The V end was cut by 6 bases, the J end by 15 bases, with 18 bases between. This CDR3 comprises 12 residues. TCRdb re-derived calls from the reads in MiXCR, one entry per CDR3 protein. The sample includes over 200,000 distinct CDR3 sequences, 12% to 15% of them seen just once. This clonotype was detected a few times. Its antigen is unknown. Study-wide results and limits: Ex vivo responses were dominated by HLA-C-restricted CMV-specific TCR beta clonotypes. Pooled public TCR beta family frequency picked out CMV carriers with the relevant HLA.

The chain uses TRBV12-3 or TRBV12-4 and TRBJ2-1; the D is unclear. Sequenced sample: PBMCs. The clonotype originates from a human donor in good health (CMV status not recorded). Some clones in this sample may be carry-over from other donors' samples. CDR3 loop: CASSFVSTGRFF. The CDR3 region has the DNA TGTGCCAGCAGCTTCGTCTCGACCGGTCGGTTCTTC.